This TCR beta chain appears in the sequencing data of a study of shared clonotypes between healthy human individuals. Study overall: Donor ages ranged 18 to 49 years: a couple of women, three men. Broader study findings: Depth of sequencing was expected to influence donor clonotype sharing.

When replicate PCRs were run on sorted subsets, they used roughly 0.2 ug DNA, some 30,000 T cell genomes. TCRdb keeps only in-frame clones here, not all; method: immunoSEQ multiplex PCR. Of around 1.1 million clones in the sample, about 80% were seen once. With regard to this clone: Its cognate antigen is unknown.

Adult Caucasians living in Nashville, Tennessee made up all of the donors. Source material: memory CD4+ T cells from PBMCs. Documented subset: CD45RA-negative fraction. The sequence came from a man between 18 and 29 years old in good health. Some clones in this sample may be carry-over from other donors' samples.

The CDR3 loop is CASSPLTSGINEQFF. The CDR3 DNA reads TGTGCCAGCTCACCACTTACTAGCGGGATTAATGAGCAGTTCTTC. The J gene is TRBJ2-1, the V gene TRBV18; 10 bases match TRBD2. Germline V gene sequence: CDR1 KGHSH, CDR2 LQKENI. CDR3 size: 15 residues. The V gene end was trimmed by 1 base and the J gene end by 7 bases; junction bases not matched to a gene: 4.